This entry describes one T cell receptor (beta chain). Method: immunoSEQ multiplex PCR; TCRdb's copy keeps in-frame clones and lacks some. The sample carries around 49,000 clones, just under 95% recorded once. This sample is part of a study of T cell changes during pregnancy in multiple sclerosis. The V end lost 2 bases, the J end lost 1 base, and 9 bases lay between the germline ends. Germline V gene lookup returns CDR1 MNHEY and CDR2 SMNVEV (reference sequence). This CDR3 is built from 14 residues. Sequencing was performed on CD8+ T cells from peripheral blood mononuclear cells, taken in the first trimester of pregnancy. V and J are TRBV27 and TRBJ2-7, with D unresolved. This clonotype was obtained from a female donor with multiple sclerosis, enrolled in a pregnancy study. CDR3 sequence: CASSLGPGSYEQYF. DNA of the CDR3: TGTGCCAGCAGTTTAGGTCCGGGTTCCTACGAGCAGTACTTC.